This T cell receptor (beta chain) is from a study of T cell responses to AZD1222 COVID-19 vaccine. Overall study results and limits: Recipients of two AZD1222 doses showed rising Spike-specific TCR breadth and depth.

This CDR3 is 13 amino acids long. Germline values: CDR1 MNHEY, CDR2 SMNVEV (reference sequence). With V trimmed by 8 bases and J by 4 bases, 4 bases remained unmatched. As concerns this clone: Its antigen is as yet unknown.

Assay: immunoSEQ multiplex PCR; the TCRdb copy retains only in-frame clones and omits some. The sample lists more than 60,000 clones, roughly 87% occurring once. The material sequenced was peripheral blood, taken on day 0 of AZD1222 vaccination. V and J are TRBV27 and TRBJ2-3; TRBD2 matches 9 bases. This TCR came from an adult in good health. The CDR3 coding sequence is TGTGCCAGCGGCGGGAGGGCCCCAGATACGCAGTATTTT. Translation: CASGGRAPDTQYF.